The T cell receptor beta chain described here comes from a study of beta chain features in type 1 diabetes. Study at large: Cell yields, gender and age were comparable in patients and healthy donors.

This clone showed up many times. CDR1 and CDR2 from the germline V gene are SEHNR and FQNEAQ (reference sequence). V shed 5 bases, J shed 3 bases, and the junction held 9 bases outside the gene matches. The CDR3 length is 15 residues. The entirety of the isolated RNA underwent reverse transcription, so expressed TCRB transcripts were sequenced. The method was immunoSEQ multiplex PCR; TCRdb's version includes in-frame clones alone and lacks a portion of them. This sample has fewer than 200,000 clones, with around 8% found just once. The rearrangement joins TRBV7-9 to TRBJ1-2; TRBD1 agrees at 7 bases. The specimen was central memory CD4+ T cells from blood. This TCR came from a man aged 18 to 35 in good health. The chain's CDR3 is CASSHPRQGDYGYTF. DNA for the CDR3: TGTGCCAGCAGCCACCCACGGCAGGGGGACTATGGCTACACCTTC. The full variable domain, its missing parts supplied by reference TRBV7-9 and TRBJ1-2, is DTGVSQNPRHKITKRGQNVTFRCDPISEHNRLYWYRQTLGQGPEFLTYFQNEAQLEKSRLLSDRFSAERPKGSFSTLEIQRTEQGDSAMYLCASSHPRQGDYGYTFGSGTRLTVV.